Following are 14 T cell receptor beta chains from one sample sequenced in a study of blood T cells in healthy people across ages. A second roughly 6 to 11 cycle PCR used barcoded and J-beta primers. TCRdb redid the calling of the 5' RACE reads with MiXCR, one entry per CDR3 protein. Among about 1.6 million distinct CDR3 sequences listed, around 35% were seen once. The sample was blood. Source of these receptors: a woman in her twenties or thirties in good health.

This clonotype was detected a few times. The CDR3 sequence: CSASASSGSYYNEQFF. The CDR3 nucleotides read TGCAGTGCTAGCGCCTCTAGCGGGAGCTACTACAATGAGCAGTTCTTC. This sequence joins TRBV20-1 and TRBJ2-1; 10 positions agree with TRBD2. This CDR3 is built from 16 residues. V lost 3 bases, J lost 3 bases, and 8 bases stayed unmatched. Germline CDR1 reads DFQATT; CDR2 reads SNEGSKA (reference sequence).

The chain is built from TRBV7-9 and TRBJ2-2; perhaps TRBD2 as D (6 bases). Trimming stripped 0 bases from V and 5 bases from J, with 13 bases between. The CDR3 consists of 16 residues. CDR1 is SEHNR and CDR2 is FQNEAQ in the germline V gene (reference sequence). The CDR3 region has the DNA TGTGCCAGCAGCTTAGCCGGCGGGGTTAAAACCGGGGAGCTGTTTTTT. Its translation is CASSLAGGVKTGELFF.

Comments on this clonotype: Mismatch with germline at one junction end may stem from a read error. The V call is TRBV4-1, the J call TRBJ2-1, with D possibly being TRBD1 (6 bases). CDR1 is MGHRA, CDR2 YSYEKL, per germline. The CDR3 is 14 residues long. DNA for the CDR3: TGCGCCAGCAGCCAAGTTGGACAGAGCAATGGGCAGTTCTTC. Its translation: CASSQVGQSNGQFF.

This clonotype was counted a few times. The chain has TRBV5-1 and TRBJ1-2; 7 positions agree with TRBD1. Germline values: CDR1 SGHRS, CDR2 YFSETQ. Trimming removed 5 bases from V and 2 bases from J; junction bases left unmatched: 12. The CDR3 runs 16 residues. The chain's CDR3 is CASSLRPEQGNYGYTF. The DNA for the CDR3 is TGCGCCAGCAGTCTCCGCCCGGAACAGGGGAACTATGGCTACACCTTC.

As to this clonotype: Given a much more abundant clone one base away, this may be a read error. CDR3 sequence reads: CSTLDRTGNYNEQFF. The DNA for the CDR3 is TGCAGCACCCTGGACCGGACAGGAAATTACAATGAGCAGTTCTTC. The chain employs TRBV29-1 and TRBJ2-1, with 7 nucleotides matching TRBD1. Trimming cost V 8 bases and J 4 bases; bases outside gene matches: 14. In germline, CDR1 is SQVTM, CDR2 ANQGSEA. CDR3 length: 15 amino acids.

This clonotype was seen more than once but under ten times. This rearrangement joins TRBV29-1 to TRBJ1-2, with unresolved D. Germline V gene data show CDR1 as SQVTM and CDR2 as ANQGSEA. V was trimmed by 2 bases and J by 0 bases, leaving 10 bases between them. This CDR3 spans 14 amino acids. CDR3: CSVESVSTNYGYTF. In nucleotides, the CDR3 is TGCAGCGTTGAATCGGTCAGTACTAACTATGGCTACACCTTC.

This clonotype was seen a handful of times. The chain couples TRBV27 to TRBJ2-7; D is uncertain. Looked up from germline, CDR1 is MNHEY and CDR2 is SMNVEV (reference sequence). The CDR3 is 12 residues long. V dropped 10 bases and J dropped 1 base, with 11 bases sitting between them. DNA for the CDR3: TGTGCCACCGGGCTGGGGTCCTACGAGCAGTACTTC. Translated, it gives CATGLGSYEQYF.

This clonotype was picked up a small number of times. The chain couples TRBV6-4 to TRBJ2-5, with a tentative D call TRBD2 (6 bases). The CDR3 consists of 21 residues. Trimming removed 0 bases from V and 3 bases from J, with 29 bases in between. In germline, CDR1 is MRHNA, CDR2 SNTAGT. The CDR3 spells CASSDSSRLGLERATEETQYF. As DNA, the CDR3 is TGTGCCAGCAGTGACTCGAGTCGTTTGGGATTAGAGCGGGCTACCGAAGAGACCCAGTACTTC.

This clonotype was seen a few times. The chain couples TRBV11-2 to TRBJ2-5; D is unclear. CDR1 and CDR2 (germline): SGHAT, FQNNGV. There are 15 residues in the CDR3. V lost 0 bases to trimming and J lost 4 bases, with 12 bases between them. CDR3 in DNA: TGTGCCAGCAGCTTAGATAGGACCGCAGGAGAGACCCAGTACTTC. Translated: CASSLDRTAGETQYF.

The chain has TRBV27 and TRBJ2-1; D uncertain. Germline V gene lookup returns CDR1 MNHEY and CDR2 SMNVEV (reference sequence). Trimming removed 0 bases at V and 9 bases at J, with 9 bases between. This CDR3 spans 13 amino acids. CDR3 residues: CASSLSGGPEQFF. CDR3 in DNA: TGTGCCAGCAGTTTATCGGGCGGTCCTGAGCAGTTCTTC.

The chain joins TRBV6-1 to TRBJ1-2, with D uncertain. CDR1 MNHNS and CDR2 SASEGT come from the germline V gene. V gave up 2 bases and J gave up 4 bases, with 8 bases separating them. The CDR3 has 13 residues. CDR3 bases: TGTGCCAGCAGTGAACGCGGAATCTATGGCTACACCTTC. It yields the protein CASSERGIYGYTF.

The chain is built from TRBV12-3 or TRBV12-4 and TRBJ2-1, with 10 bases lining up with TRBD2. There are 18 residues in the CDR3. J was trimmed by 1 base and V by 3 bases; bases with no gene match: 9. In DNA form, the CDR3 reads TGTGCCAGCAGTTTCCAGTTGCAGCGGGAGGGATCCTACAATGAGCAGTTCTTC. This encodes CASSFQLQREGSYNEQFF.

The genes are TRBV7-8 and TRBJ2-7; no reliable D call. This CDR3 spans 13 amino acids. V lost 5 bases to trimming and J lost 3 bases, with 11 bases between them. Germline lookup yields CDR1 SGHVS and CDR2 FQNEAQ. CDR3: CASSPDLGYEQYF. DNA for the CDR3: TGTGCCAGCAGCCCAGATCTTGGCTACGAGCAGTACTTC.

This clonotype was recorded a few times. The V gene is TRBV7-6, the J gene TRBJ2-3, with no clear D. The V gene's germline CDR1 is SGHVS and CDR2 FNYEAQ. The CDR3 covers 13 residues. The V and J ends lost 3 bases and 6 bases respectively, with 10 bases between them. The CDR3 loop is CASSLSWVDTQYF. CDR3 coding DNA: TGTGCCAGCAGCTTGTCATGGGTGGATACGCAGTATTTT.